This entry features one T cell receptor beta chain sequence. Its matching antigen is unknown. This sample is part of a study of radiation and T cells in renal cell carcinoma. The assay was immunoSEQ multiplex PCR, and TCRdb's table has in-frame clones only and misses some. Here the sample spans 50,000 to 65,000 clones, about 83% being singletons. Study results and caveats: Top tumor clonotypes rose in blood 2 weeks post-radiation, then contracted. Baseline intratumoral clonotype presence is unknown without pretreatment biopsies.

Germline values: CDR1 SNHLY, CDR2 FYNNEI. The CDR3 is made up of 13 amino acids. Trimming left V 3 bases short and J 7 bases short, with 12 bases between. Time point described: blood 4 weeks post-SBRT, at nephrectomy. Treatment specified: 15 Gy SBRT to primary tumor, nephrectomy 4 weeks later. Nephrectomy followed 15 Gy stereotactic body radiation by 4 weeks. Serial blood draws occurred at baseline and 2 and 4 weeks post-SBRT. V and J are TRBV2 and TRBJ1-2; possible D gene TRBD1, 6 bases. Sequencing was performed on blood, taken from a patient whose treatment included radiotherapy and nephrectomy. This sequence originates from a man in his 60s with renal cell carcinoma. CDR3 in amino acids: CASSEGGRGGYTF. The CDR3 bases are TGTGCCAGCAGTGAGGGGGGCAGAGGTGGCTACACCTTC.